The source of this T cell receptor (beta chain) is a study of blood T cell repertoires in COVID-19. Background on the study: Acute and convalescent COVID-19 samples came from the United States, Italy and Spain.

Participants were placed into cohorts based on the clinical history they reported. Donors in Cohort 3 who had recovered were those with two negative PCRs, healthcare professional clearance, or resolution of their symptoms. This clone has a handful of counts. Trimming removed 0 bases from V and 3 bases from J, with 14 bases in between. CDR1 is LGHNA, CDR2 YNFKEQ, per germline. This CDR3 has 17 residues. Original processing notes: Amplification of reference gene primers was used by the study to estimate nucleated cell counts. Sequencing used immunoSEQ multiplex PCR; TCRdb keeps in-frame clones, though not all of them. That table supplies the V and J calls and clone size; D and trimming were determined from the DNA. The table lists 450,000 to 500,000 clones, approximately 90% of them singletons.

The sequenced material came from PBMCs or T cells enriched from blood (not recorded which). The V and J genes are TRBV4-2 and TRBJ1-4; D is possibly TRBD1 (6 bases). This sequence was found in a woman younger than 35 who had recovered from COVID-19. The CDR3 nucleotides are TGTGCCAGCAGCCAAGACACAGGGTGGGGGCCTAATGAAAAACTGTTTTTT. Protein sequence: CASSQDTGWGPNEKLFF.